This T cell receptor beta chain was recorded in a study of blood T cells in healthy people across ages. From germline, CDR1 is SGHTA and CDR2 FQGNSA. Between the trimmed V and J ends, which lost 5 bases and 1 base, there was a span of 8 bases. CDR3 length: 13 amino acids. Combining a sample-barcoded 5' primer with a J-beta primer mix, a second PCR ran for 7 to 11 cycles. TCRdb reprocessed the 5' RACE reads with MiXCR, giving one entry per CDR3 protein. Of approximately 800,000 distinct CDR3 sequences listed, 58% are singletons. Drawn from each donor were ten milliliters of peripheral blood. The sequencing input was blood. The TCR was taken from a man aged 25-40 years in good health. This rearrangement joins TRBV7-2 to TRBJ1-2; possibly TRBD1 for D (5 bases). CDR3 nucleotides: TGTGCCAGCAGCCTACAGGTTAACTATGGCTACACCTTC. It codes for CASSLQVNYGYTF.